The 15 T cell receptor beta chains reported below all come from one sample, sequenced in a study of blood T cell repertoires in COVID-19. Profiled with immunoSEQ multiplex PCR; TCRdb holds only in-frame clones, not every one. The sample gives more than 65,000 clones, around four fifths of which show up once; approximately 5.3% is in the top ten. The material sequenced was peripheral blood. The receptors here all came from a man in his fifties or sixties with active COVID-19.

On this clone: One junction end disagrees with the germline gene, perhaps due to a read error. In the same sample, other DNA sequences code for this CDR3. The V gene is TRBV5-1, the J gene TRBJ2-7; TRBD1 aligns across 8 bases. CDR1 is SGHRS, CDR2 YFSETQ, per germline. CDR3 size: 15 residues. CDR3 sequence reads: CASSLRGQGRDEQYF. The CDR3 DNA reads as TGCGCCAGCAGCTTGAGAGGACAGGGCCGGGACGAACAGTACTTC. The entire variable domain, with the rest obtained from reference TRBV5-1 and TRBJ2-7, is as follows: KAGVTQTPRYLIKTRGQQVTLSCSPISGHRSVSWYQQTPGQGLQFLFEYFSETQRNKGNFPGRFSGRQFSNSRSEMNVSTLELGDSALYLCASSLRGQGRDEQYFGPGTRLTVT.

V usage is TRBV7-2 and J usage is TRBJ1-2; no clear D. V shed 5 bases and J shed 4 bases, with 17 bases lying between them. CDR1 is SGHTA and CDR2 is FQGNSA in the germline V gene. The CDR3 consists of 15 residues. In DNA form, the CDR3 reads TGTGCCAGCAGCCCTCGTACCCTCCCAGGCTATGGCTACACCTTC. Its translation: CASSPRTLPGYGYTF.

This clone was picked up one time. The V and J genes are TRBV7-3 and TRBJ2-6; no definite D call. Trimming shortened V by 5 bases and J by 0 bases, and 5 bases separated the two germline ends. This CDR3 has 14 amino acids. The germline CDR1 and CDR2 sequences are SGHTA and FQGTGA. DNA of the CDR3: TGTGCCAGCAGCCTATTCTCTGGGGCCAACGTCCTGACTTTC. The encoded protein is CASSLFSGANVLTF.

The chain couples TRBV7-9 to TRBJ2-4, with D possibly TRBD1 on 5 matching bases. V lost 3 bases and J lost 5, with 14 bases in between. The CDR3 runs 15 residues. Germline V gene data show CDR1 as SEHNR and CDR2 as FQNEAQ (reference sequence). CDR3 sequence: CASSFFSRGENIQYF. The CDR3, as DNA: TGTGCCAGCAGCTTCTTTTCTAGGGGTGAAAACATTCAGTACTTC. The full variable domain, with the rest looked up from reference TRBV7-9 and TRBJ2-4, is DTGVSQNPRHKITKRGQNVTFRCDPISEHNRLYWYRQTLGQGPEFLTYFQNEAQLEKSRLLSDRFSAERPKGSFSTLEIQRTEQGDSAMYLCASSFFSRGENIQYFGAGTRLSVL.

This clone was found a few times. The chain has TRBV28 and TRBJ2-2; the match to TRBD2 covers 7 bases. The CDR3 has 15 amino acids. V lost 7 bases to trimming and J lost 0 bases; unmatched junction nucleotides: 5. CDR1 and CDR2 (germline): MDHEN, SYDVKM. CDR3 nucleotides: TGTGCCAGCACCCTGGGGGGGGCGAACACCGGGGAGCTGTTTTTT. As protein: CASTLGGANTGELFF.

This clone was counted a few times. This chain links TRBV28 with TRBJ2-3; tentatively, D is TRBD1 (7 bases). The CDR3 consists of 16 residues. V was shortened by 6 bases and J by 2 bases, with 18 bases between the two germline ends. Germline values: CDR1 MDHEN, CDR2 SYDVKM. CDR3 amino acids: CASSEKGAGNTDTQYF. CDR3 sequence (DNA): TGTGCCAGCAGCGAGAAGGGGGCGGGAAACACAGATACGCAGTATTTT.

The CDR3 region is CASSAQGAGTNEKLFF. Written as DNA, the CDR3 is TGTGCCAGCAGTGCCCAGGGGGCAGGAACTAATGAAAAACTGTTTTTT. This rearrangement joins TRBV28 to TRBJ1-4; 8 nucleotides line up with TRBD1. CDR1 is MDHEN and CDR2 is SYDVKM in the germline V gene. J was trimmed by 1 base and V by 5 bases; bases with no gene match: 6. The CDR3 spans 16 residues.

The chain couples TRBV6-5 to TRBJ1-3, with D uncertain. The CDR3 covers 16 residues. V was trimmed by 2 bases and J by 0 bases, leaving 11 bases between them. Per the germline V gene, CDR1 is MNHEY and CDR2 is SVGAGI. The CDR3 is CASSYDDGSSGNTIYF. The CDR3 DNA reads TGTGCCAGCAGTTACGACGACGGGAGCTCTGGAAACACCATATATTTT.

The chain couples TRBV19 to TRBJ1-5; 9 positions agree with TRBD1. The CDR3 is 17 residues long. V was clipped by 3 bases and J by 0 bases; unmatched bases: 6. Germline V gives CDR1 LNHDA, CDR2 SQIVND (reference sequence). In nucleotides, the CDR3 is TGTGCCAGTAGTATTGGGACAGGGCCATATAGCAATCAGCCCCAGCATTTT. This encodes CASSIGTGPYSNQPQHF. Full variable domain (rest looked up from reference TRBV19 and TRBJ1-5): DGGITQSPKYLFRKEGQNVTLSCEQNLNHDAMYWYRQDPGQGLRLIYYSQIVNDFQKGDIAEGYSVSREKKESFPLTVTSAQKNPTAFYLCASSIGTGPYSNQPQHFGDGTRLSIL.

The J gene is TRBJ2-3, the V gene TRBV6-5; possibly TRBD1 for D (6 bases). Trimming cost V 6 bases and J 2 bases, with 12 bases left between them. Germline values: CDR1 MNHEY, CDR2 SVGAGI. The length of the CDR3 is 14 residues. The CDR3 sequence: CASSPDRDTDTQYF. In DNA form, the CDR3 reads TGTGCCAGCAGCCCGGACAGAGACACAGATACGCAGTATTTT.

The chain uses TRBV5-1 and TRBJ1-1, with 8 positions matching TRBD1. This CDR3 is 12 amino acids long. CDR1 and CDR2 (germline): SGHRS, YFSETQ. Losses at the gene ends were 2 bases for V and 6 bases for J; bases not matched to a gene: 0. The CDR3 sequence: CASSLQGAEAFF. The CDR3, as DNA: TGCGCCAGCAGCTTACAGGGGGCTGAAGCTTTCTTT. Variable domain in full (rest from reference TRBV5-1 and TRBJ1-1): KAGVTQTPRYLIKTRGQQVTLSCSPISGHRSVSWYQQTPGQGLQFLFEYFSETQRNKGNFPGRFSGRQFSNSRSEMNVSTLELGDSALYLCASSLQGAEAFFGQGTRLTVV.

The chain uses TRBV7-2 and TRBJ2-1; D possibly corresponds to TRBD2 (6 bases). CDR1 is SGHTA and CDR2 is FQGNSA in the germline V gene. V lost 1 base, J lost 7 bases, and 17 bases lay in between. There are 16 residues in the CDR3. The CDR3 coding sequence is TGTGCCAGCAGCTTAGGAGAGTCGGGCGGGGTGAATGAGCAGTTCTTC. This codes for CASSLGESGGVNEQFF.

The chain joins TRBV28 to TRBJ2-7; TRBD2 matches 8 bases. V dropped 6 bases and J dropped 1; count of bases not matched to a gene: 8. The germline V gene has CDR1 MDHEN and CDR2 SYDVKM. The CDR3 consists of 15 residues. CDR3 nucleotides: TGTGCCAGCAGAGGGGGAACTAGCGGTTCCTACGAGCAGTACTTC. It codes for CASRGGTSGSYEQYF.

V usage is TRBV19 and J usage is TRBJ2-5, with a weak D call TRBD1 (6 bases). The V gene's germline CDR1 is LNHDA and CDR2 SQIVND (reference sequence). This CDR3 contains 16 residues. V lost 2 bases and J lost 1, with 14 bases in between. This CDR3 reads CASSISGGLFQETQYF. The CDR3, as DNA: TGTGCCAGTAGTATATCTGGGGGCTTATTCCAAGAGACCCAGTACTTC.

The CDR3 reads CASSFDRGRQPQHF. The CDR3 DNA follows: TGTGCCAGCAGTTTTGACAGGGGGCGTCAGCCCCAGCATTTT. This chain links TRBV2 with TRBJ1-5, with 10 bases aligning to TRBD1. CDR1 and CDR2 from the germline V gene are SNHLY and FYNNEI. CDR3 length: 14 amino acids. V shed 5 bases and J 6 bases; nucleotides not matched to a gene: 4.